This paragraph covers one T cell receptor beta chain sequence. This clone's antigen is unknown. Per-base quality was not reported, and no clone a single base away is much larger than it. TCRbeta CDR3 regions were amplified from genomic DNA by means of the immunoSEQ Assay, a bias-controlled multiplex PCR. Regarding the original processing steps: The number of nucleated cells in each sample was estimated from the amplification of reference gene primers within the assay. To quantify the absolute abundance of each unique TCRbeta CDR3 rearrangement, sequence reads were collapsed and filtered. For each sample, productive Simpson clonality was calculated by taking the square root of Simpson's diversity index across productive rearrangements. Sourced from immuneACCESS, this table was stored by TCRdb with only in-frame sequences that have V and J called. A share of the clones is absent; for the studies checked, an unresolved V gene accounts for under half, and the remainder has no known explanation. For V, J and clone size, that table is used; D and trimming come from the DNA. For this sample there are around 240,000 clones; approximately 84% appear just once. The ten largest clones represent approximately 1.9% of the sample.

This specimen belongs to a study of blood T cell repertoires in COVID-19 (dated by TCRdb to about 2020). With respect to the entire study: Samples covering the acute and convalescent phases of COVID-19 were provided by collaborators in the United States, Italy and Spain. The prospective study material was composed of cDNA or gDNA derived from T cells, B-cell-depleted T cells, or PBMCs. The dataset comprised deeply sampled blood TCRbeta repertoires from subjects exposed to, actively infected with, or recovered from COVID-19. A freely available public database, intended as a resource for researchers studying the immune response to SARS-CoV-2, is where the repertoires were released. Samples came from the ongoing ImmuneRACE study (first 160 participants) plus 1,254 subjects from 6 global collaborators. A de-identified subject ID, COVID-19 status, age in years and sex were almost always included in the sample metadata. Where available, HLA class I and class II types were obtained from metadata supplied by the sample provider rather than from assay-based typing.

Each collaborating institution followed its own protocols to collect whole blood in K2EDTA tubes. For TCRbeta analysis, collaborator samples were shipped as frozen whole blood, as isolated PBMCs, or as DNA extracted from either sample type. The full study reports these points: The amount of clinical and demographic metadata varied by source and participant and was provided uncurated.

This receptor was identified in a woman older than 75 with acute or convalescent COVID-19. Sequencing was carried out using peripheral blood.

CDR3 reads: CASSVSNTGELFF. At the DNA level, the sequence is TGCGCCAGCAGCGTGTCAAACACCGGGGAGCTGTTTTTT. The V and J genes are TRBV5-1 and TRBJ2-2, with the D gene uncertain. CDR1 and CDR2 are read off the germline V gene as SGHRS and YFSETQ. Cut back by 4 bases and 2 bases, the V and J ends lie 6 bases apart. The cysteine opens and the phenylalanine closes a CDR3 of 13 amino acids. Just the 39-base CDR3 DNA is kept, in frame starting at base 1. With the rest looked up from the reference TRBV5-1 and TRBJ2-2 genes rather than sequenced, the full variable domain is KAGVTQTPRYLIKTRGQQVTLSCSPISGHRSVSWYQQTPGQGLQFLFEYFSETQRNKGNFPGRFSGRQFSNSRSEMNVSTLELGDSALYLCASSVSNTGELFFGEGSRLTVL.